Presented here are 17 T cell receptor beta chains from one specimen sequenced in a study of shared clonotypes between healthy human individuals (TCRdb year 2020). Libraries were built with the immunoSEQ multiplex PCR assay. TCRdb limited this immuneACCESS table to in-frame rearrangements with V and J called. A share of clones is missing; checked studies link under half to unresolved V genes, and the rest is unexplained. The sample table shows approximately 2.5 million clones, and just over 90% are seen once. About 0.13% of the sample belongs to the ten largest clones. Sequenced input: naive CD4+ T cells sorted from blood. The cell subset or site label for this specimen denotes: CD45RA+ positively selected. Receptor source: a man aged 18 to 29 in good health.

This chain joins TRBV21-1 and TRBJ2-5; no check of the table's D call, TRBD1, against the DNA was made. TRBV21-1 is a pseudogene segment. The CDR3 consists of 14 residues. CDR3: CATLRQGYQETQYF. CDR3 DNA: TGTGCCACTCTCCGGCAGGGGTACCAAGAGACCCAGTACTTC.

This clone came up a few times. This sequence joins TRBV7-2 and TRBJ1-5, with D uncertain. This CDR3 has 15 residues. V lost 5 bases and J lost 1, with 12 bases in between. CDR1 is SGHTA, CDR2 FQGNSA, per germline. CDR3 nucleotide sequence: TGTGCCAGCAGCCCCCGAGCGGGGAGCAATCAGCCCCAGCATTTT. Encoded protein: CASSPRAGSNQPQHF.

The chain uses TRBV10-3 and TRBJ2-5; 12 nucleotides align to TRBD2. Per the germline V gene, CDR1 is ENHRY and CDR2 is SYGVKD. The CDR3 has 14 amino acids. V trimming: 5 bases; J trimming: 5 bases; junction bases outside the gene matches: 3. CDR3 DNA sequence: TGTGCCATCAGTCGGACTAGCGGGGTGGAGACCCAGTACTTC. Translated: CAISRTSGVETQYF.

The rearrangement joins TRBV27 to TRBJ1-2, with D possibly being TRBD1 (5 bases). The CDR3 covers 13 residues. V was pared by 10 bases and J by 2 bases, with 14 bases between. In germline, CDR1 is MNHEY, CDR2 SMNVEV (reference sequence). CDR3 sequence: CATHRGGNYGYTF. The CDR3 region has the DNA TGTGCCACCCACCGGGGGGGGAACTATGGCTACACCTTC.

The chain is built from TRBV6-5 and TRBJ2-1; 9 bases fit TRBD2. CDR3 length: 15 amino acids. V dropped 0 bases and J dropped 9; count of bases not matched to a gene: 6. Germline CDR1 MNHEY, CDR2 SVGAGI. The CDR3 here is CASSYSASGVSEQFF. The CDR3, as DNA: TGTGCCAGCAGTTACTCGGCTAGCGGGGTTAGTGAGCAGTTCTTC.

This chain links TRBV11-2 with TRBJ2-6; D perhaps matches TRBD2 (5 bases). The germline V gene has CDR1 SGHAT and CDR2 FQNNGV. This CDR3 is 16 amino acids long. V was trimmed by 1 base and J by 4 bases, leaving 11 bases between them. DNA for the CDR3: TGTGCCAGCAGCTTAGCGGCCGCGGGCGGGGCCAACGTCCTGACTTTC. This codes for CASSLAAAGGANVLTF.

The J gene is TRBJ2-7, the V gene TRBV10-1; D perhaps matches TRBD2 (5 bases). The germline V and J ends were trimmed by 2 bases and 4 bases, with 15 bases remaining between them. This CDR3 comprises 15 residues. The germline V gene encodes CDR1 WNHNN and CDR2 SYGVQD (reference sequence). The CDR3, as DNA: TGCGCCAGCAGTGAGATCGGGAATAGCCGGTACGAGCAGTACTTC. This translates into CASSEIGNSRYEQYF.

The V gene is TRBV5-1, the J gene TRBJ2-7, with 8 bases identical to TRBD2. The CDR3 spans 15 residues. CDR1 SGHRS and CDR2 YFSETQ come from the germline V gene. Trimming cost V 0 bases and J 5 bases; bases outside gene matches: 7. Here the CDR3 reads CASSLDGGAWNEQYF. The CDR3 coding sequence is TGCGCCAGCAGCTTGGACGGGGGGGCCTGGAACGAGCAGTACTTC.

This clone was detected a few times. V gene TRBV19 combines with J gene TRBJ1-5; possibly TRBD1 for D (5 bases). Germline V gene sequence: CDR1 LNHDA, CDR2 SQIVND (reference sequence). Trimming stripped 5 bases from V and 7 bases from J, with 9 bases between. This CDR3 has 12 amino acids. CDR3 loop: CASSPQGQPQHF. The DNA for the CDR3 is TGTGCCAGTAGTCCCCAGGGCCAGCCCCAGCATTTT. Complete variable domain (other parts from reference TRBV19 and TRBJ1-5): DGGITQSPKYLFRKEGQNVTLSCEQNLNHDAMYWYRQDPGQGLRLIYYSQIVNDFQKGDIAEGYSVSREKKESFPLTVTSAQKNPTAFYLCASSPQGQPQHFGDGTRLSIL.

Notes on this clone: Other DNA sequences in this specimen translate into the identical CDR3. The chain is built from TRBV29-1 and TRBJ2-2; a weak D match, TRBD2 (5 bases). CDR1 SQVTM and CDR2 ANQGSEA come from the germline V gene. V lost 1 base, J lost 4 bases, and 16 bases lay in between. The CDR3 runs to 16 residues. This CDR3 reads CSVEGGEGRGTGELFF. In DNA, the CDR3 is TGCAGCGTTGAAGGGGGTGAGGGCCGGGGCACCGGGGAGCTGTTTTTT.

A word on this clone: Other DNA sequences in this sample translate to the same CDR3. The V and J genes are TRBV7-2 and TRBJ2-3, with TRBD2 matching over 12 bases. This CDR3 comprises 16 residues. The V and J ends lost 1 base and 1 base, in that order; junction bases with no gene match: 0. Germline V lookup: CDR1 SGHTA, CDR2 FQGNSA. This chain's CDR3 is CASSLGLAGGTDTQYF. The CDR3 nucleotides read TGTGCCAGCAGCTTAGGACTAGCGGGGGGCACAGATACGCAGTATTTT.

The chain joins TRBV2 to TRBJ2-7; no clear D. The V gene's germline CDR1 is SNHLY and CDR2 FYNNEI. CDR3 length: 14 residues. V dropped 6 bases and J dropped 4 bases, with 16 bases sitting between them. The chain's CDR3 is CASSRTEFAYEQYF. The CDR3 DNA sequence: TGTGCCAGCAGCAGGACGGAGTTTGCATACGAGCAGTACTTC.

In this sample, this clone turned up a few times. CDR3 nucleotide sequence: TGTGCCATCAGTGATACGGAGATAGGTGGCTACACCTTC. This sequence encodes CAISDTEIGGYTF. The V call is TRBV10-3, the J call TRBJ1-2; D uncertain. The CDR3 length is 13 residues. V was clipped by 3 bases and J by 7 bases, with 12 bases between them. CDR1 is ENHRY, CDR2 SYGVKD, per germline.

This clone appeared a few times. This chain connects TRBV28 to TRBJ1-1; D uncertain. There are 12 residues in the CDR3. Per the germline V gene, CDR1 is MDHEN and CDR2 is SYDVKM. V dropped 1 base and J dropped 3 bases, with 3 bases sitting between them. The CDR3 here is CASSLFDTEAFF. The CDR3 nucleotides are TGTGCCAGCAGTTTATTTGACACTGAAGCTTTCTTT. Together with reference TRBV28 and TRBJ1-1, the CDR3 gives the full variable domain: DVKVTQSSRYLVKRTGEKVFLECVQDMDHENMFWYRQDPGLGLRLIYFSYDVKMKEKGDIPEGYSVSREKKERFSLILESASTNQTSMYLCASSLFDTEAFFGQGTRLTVV.

The chain is built from TRBV7-8 and TRBJ2-3; D is unclear. Germline V gene sequence: CDR1 SGHVS, CDR2 FQNEAQ. V lost 3 bases and J 5 bases, leaving 6 bases between the germline ends. The CDR3 consists of 12 residues. The CDR3: CASSFPKDTQYF. CDR3 nucleotide sequence: TGTGCCAGCAGCTTCCCGAAAGATACGCAGTATTTT. The complete variable domain, with remaining parts taken from reference TRBV7-8 and TRBJ2-3, reads GAGVSQSPRYKVAKRGQDVALRCDPISGHVSLFWYQQALGQGPEFLTYFQNEAQLDKSGLPSDRFFAERPEGSVSTLKIQRTQQEDSAVYLCASSFPKDTQYFGPGTRLTVL.

The chain joins TRBV10-3 to TRBJ1-2; 8 nucleotides match TRBD1. This CDR3 is 13 amino acids long. CDR1 is ENHRY and CDR2 is SYGVKD in the germline V gene. Trimming took 7 bases from V and 6 from J; bases not matched to a gene: 7. CDR3 nucleotides: TGTGCCATCAAGGCGACAGGGGTGGATGGCTACACCTTC. Protein product: CAIKATGVDGYTF.

The chain is built from TRBV5-4 and TRBJ1-2; 7 bases are shared with TRBD1. The CDR3 is 15 amino acids. CDR1 SGHNT and CDR2 YYREEE come from the germline V gene (reference sequence). The V and J ends lost 4 bases and 3 bases, in that order; junction bases with no gene match: 9. The CDR3 DNA reads as TGTGCCAGCAGCCAGGGTCCGGGACAGTACTATGGCTACACCTTC. This translates into CASSQGPGQYYGYTF.